This T cell receptor (beta chain) was sequenced during a study of T cell responses to AZD1222 COVID-19 vaccine. Study summary: Pooling was applied to second doses at about 4 or about 12 weeks.

Generated by immunoSEQ multiplex PCR, the TCRdb table keeps only in-frame clones and is missing some. The sample holds about 130,000 clones, around 90% seen once. V was shortened by 3 bases and J by 1 base, with 9 bases between the two germline ends. CDR3 length: 14 residues. Per the germline V gene, CDR1 is SGHTA and CDR2 is FQGNSA. The receptor's source is an adult in good health. V usage is TRBV7-2 and J usage is TRBJ1-1; D is unclear. The specimen comprised peripheral blood, sampled on day 0 of AZD1222 vaccination. The chain's CDR3 is CASSFEIPNTEAFF. The CDR3 coding sequence is TGTGCCAGCAGCTTCGAGATCCCGAACACTGAAGCTTTCTTT.